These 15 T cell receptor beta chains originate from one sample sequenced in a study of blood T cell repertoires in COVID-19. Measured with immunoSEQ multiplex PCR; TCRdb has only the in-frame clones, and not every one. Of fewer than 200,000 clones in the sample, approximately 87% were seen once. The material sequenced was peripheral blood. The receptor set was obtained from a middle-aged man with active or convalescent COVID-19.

In nucleotides, the CDR3 is TGCGCCAGCAGCCCAGAGAACGGGGTCCCGACCGGGGAGCTGTTTTTT. Protein: CASSPENGVPTGELFF. The rearrangement joins TRBV4-1 to TRBJ2-2; TRBD2 might be the D (5 bases). Trimming removed 4 bases at V and 5 bases at J, with 17 bases between. This CDR3 comprises 16 residues. From germline, CDR1 is MGHRA and CDR2 YSYEKL.

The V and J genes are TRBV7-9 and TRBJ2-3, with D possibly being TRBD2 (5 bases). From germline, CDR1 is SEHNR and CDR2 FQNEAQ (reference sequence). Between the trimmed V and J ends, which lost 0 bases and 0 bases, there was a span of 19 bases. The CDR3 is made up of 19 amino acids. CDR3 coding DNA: TGTGCCAGCAGCTTAGCGGAGACTACGTCCGCTACTAGCACAGATACGCAGTATTTT. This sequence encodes CASSLAETTSATSTDTQYF.

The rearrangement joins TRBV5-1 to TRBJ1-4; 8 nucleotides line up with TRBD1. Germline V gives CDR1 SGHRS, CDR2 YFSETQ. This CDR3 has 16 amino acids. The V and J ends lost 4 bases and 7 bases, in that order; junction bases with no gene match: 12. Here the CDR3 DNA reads TGCGCCAGCAGCCCGGACAGGGTTTCCCCCGGTGAAAAACTGTTTTTT. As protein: CASSPDRVSPGEKLFF. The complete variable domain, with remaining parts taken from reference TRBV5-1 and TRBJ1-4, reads KAGVTQTPRYLIKTRGQQVTLSCSPISGHRSVSWYQQTPGQGLQFLFEYFSETQRNKGNFPGRFSGRQFSNSRSEMNVSTLELGDSALYLCASSPDRVSPGEKLFFGSGTQLSVL.

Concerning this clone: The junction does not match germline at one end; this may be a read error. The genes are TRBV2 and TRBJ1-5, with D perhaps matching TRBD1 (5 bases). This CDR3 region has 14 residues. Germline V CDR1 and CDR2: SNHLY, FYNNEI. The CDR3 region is CASSSETVNRPQHF. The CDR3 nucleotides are TGTGCCAGCAGTTCCGAGACAGTAAATCGGCCCCAGCATTTT.

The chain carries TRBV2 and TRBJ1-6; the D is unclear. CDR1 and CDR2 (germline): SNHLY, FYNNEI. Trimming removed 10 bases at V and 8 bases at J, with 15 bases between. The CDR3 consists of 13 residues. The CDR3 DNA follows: TGTGCCACCCAGTCCGAATTTGATTCACCCCTCCACTTT. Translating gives CATQSEFDSPLHF.

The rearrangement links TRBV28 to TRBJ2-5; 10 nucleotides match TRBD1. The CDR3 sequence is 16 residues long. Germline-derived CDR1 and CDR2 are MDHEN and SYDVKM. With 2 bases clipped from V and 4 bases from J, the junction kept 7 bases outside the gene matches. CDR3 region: CASSLRDRGRRETQYF. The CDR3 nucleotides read TGTGCCAGCAGTTTAAGGGACAGGGGACGGAGAGAGACCCAGTACTTC.

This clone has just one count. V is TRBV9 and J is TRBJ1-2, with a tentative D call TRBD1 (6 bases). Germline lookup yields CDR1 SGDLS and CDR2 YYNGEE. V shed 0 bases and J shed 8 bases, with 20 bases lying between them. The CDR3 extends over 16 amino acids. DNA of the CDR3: TGTGCCAGCAGCGTAGGCACTCAGGGGATGCTGAGAGGCTACACCTTC. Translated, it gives CASSVGTQGMLRGYTF.

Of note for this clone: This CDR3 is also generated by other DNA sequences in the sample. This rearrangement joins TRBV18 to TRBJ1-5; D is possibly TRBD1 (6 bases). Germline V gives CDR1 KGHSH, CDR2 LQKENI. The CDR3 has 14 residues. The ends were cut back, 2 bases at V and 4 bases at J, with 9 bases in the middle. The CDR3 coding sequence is TGTGCCAGCTCACCAGGGGGCGGAAATCAGCCCCAGCATTTT. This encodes CASSPGGGNQPQHF.

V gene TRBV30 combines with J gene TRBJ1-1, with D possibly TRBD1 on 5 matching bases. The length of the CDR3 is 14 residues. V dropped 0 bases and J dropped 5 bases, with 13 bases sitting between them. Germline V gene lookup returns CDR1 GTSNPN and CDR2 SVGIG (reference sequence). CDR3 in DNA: TGTGCCTGGAGTGTACGTTCCAAGGGGACTGAAGCTTTCTTT. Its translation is CAWSVRSKGTEAFF.

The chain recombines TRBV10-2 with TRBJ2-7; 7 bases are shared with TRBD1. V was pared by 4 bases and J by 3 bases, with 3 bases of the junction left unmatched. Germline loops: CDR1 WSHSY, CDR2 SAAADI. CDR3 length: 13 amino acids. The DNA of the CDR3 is TGCGCCAGCAGTGTAACAGGGGTCTACGAGCAGTACTTC. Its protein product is CASSVTGVYEQYF.

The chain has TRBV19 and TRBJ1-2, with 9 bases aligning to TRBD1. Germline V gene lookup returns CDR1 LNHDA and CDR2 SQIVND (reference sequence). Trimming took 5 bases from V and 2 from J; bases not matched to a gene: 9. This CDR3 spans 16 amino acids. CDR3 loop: CASSPPGQGKNYGYTF. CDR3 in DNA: TGTGCCAGTAGTCCCCCGGGACAGGGCAAAAACTATGGCTACACCTTC. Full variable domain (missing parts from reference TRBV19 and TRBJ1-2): DGGITQSPKYLFRKEGQNVTLSCEQNLNHDAMYWYRQDPGQGLRLIYYSQIVNDFQKGDIAEGYSVSREKKESFPLTVTSAQKNPTAFYLCASSPPGQGKNYGYTFGSGTRLTVV.

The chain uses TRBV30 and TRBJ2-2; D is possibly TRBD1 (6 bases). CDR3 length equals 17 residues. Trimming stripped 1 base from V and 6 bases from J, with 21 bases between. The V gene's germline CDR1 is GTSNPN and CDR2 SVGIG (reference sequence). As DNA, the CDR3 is TGTGCCTGGAGTGAGCCCAGGGGAAGAATCGGGTCCGGGGAGCTGTTTTTT. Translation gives CAWSEPRGRIGSGELFF.

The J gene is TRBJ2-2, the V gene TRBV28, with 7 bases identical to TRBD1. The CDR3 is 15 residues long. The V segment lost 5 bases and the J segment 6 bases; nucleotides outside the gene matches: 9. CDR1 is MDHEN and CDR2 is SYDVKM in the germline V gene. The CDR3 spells CASSNPGGRAGELFF. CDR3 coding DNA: TGTGCCAGCAGTAACCCAGGGGGTAGGGCCGGGGAGCTGTTTTTT.

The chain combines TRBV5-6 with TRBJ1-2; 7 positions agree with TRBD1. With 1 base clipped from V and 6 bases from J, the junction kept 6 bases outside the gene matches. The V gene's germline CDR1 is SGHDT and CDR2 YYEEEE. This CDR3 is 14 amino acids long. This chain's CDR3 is CASSLKGAQDGYTF. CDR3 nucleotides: TGTGCCAGCAGCTTGAAGGGGGCCCAGGATGGCTACACCTTC.

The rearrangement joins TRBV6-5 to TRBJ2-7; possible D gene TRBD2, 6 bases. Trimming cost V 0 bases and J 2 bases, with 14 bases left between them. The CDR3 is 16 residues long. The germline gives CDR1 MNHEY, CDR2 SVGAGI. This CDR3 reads CASSYSRQGGTYEQYF. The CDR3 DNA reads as TGTGCCAGCAGTTACTCCAGGCAGGGAGGAACCTACGAGCAGTACTTC.